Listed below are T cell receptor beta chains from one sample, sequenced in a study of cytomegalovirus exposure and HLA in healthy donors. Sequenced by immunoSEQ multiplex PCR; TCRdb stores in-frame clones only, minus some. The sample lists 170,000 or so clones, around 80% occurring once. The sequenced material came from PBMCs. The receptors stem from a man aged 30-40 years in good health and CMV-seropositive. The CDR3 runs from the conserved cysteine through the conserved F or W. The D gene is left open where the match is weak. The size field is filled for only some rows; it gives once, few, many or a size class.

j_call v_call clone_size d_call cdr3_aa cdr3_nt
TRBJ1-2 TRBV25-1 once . CASSQYYGYTF TGTGCCAGCAGTCAGTACTATGGCTACACCTTC
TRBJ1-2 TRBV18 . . CASSPRQDTNYGYTF TGTGCCAGCTCACCACGGCAGGATACTAACTATGGCTACACCTTC
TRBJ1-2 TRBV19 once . CASSMVRESYGYTF TGTGCCAGTAGTATGGTGCGGGAAAGCTATGGCTACACCTTC
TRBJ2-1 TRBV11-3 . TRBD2 CASSGTSGDGEQFF TGTGCCAGCAGCGGGACTAGCGGGGATGGTGAGCAGTTCTTC
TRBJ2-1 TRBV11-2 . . CASSFPAGMGEQFF TGTGCCAGCAGCTTCCCAGCAGGGATGGGTGAGCAGTTCTTC
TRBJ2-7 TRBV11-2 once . CASSATRNNYAYEQYF TGTGCCAGCAGCGCCACCCGGAACAACTACGCCTACGAGCAGTACTTC
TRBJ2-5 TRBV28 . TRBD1 CASRSDRDQETQYF TGTGCCAGCAGATCGGACAGGGATCAAGAGACCCAGTACTTC
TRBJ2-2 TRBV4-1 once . CASSQGALGESQTGELFF TGCGCCAGCAGCCAGGGGGCCTTAGGGGAGTCACAAACCGGGGAGCTGTTTTTT
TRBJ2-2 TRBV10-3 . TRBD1 CAISTGAGELFF TGTGCCATCAGTACAGGGGCAGGGGAGCTGTTTTTT
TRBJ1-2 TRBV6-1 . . CASSDGVNYGYTF TGTGCCAGCAGTGACGGGGTCAACTATGGCTACACCTTC
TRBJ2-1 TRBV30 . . CAWSLSFSYNEQFF TGTGCCTGGAGTTTGAGCTTCTCCTACAATGAGCAGTTCTTC
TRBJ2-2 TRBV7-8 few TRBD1 CASSPTSGQEVAGELFF TGTGCCAGCAGCCCAACCTCGGGACAGGAGGTCGCCGGGGAGCTGTTTTTT
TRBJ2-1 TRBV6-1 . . CASSDVGVRYNEQFF TGTGCCAGCAGTGACGTGGGAGTGAGGTACAATGAGCAGTTCTTC
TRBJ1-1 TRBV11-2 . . CASSLERGGEAFF TGTGCCAGCAGCTTAGAAAGGGGAGGTGAAGCTTTCTTT
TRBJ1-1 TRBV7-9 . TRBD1 CASSSRQGSTEAFF TGTGCCAGCAGCTCCAGACAGGGGTCCACTGAAGCTTTCTTT
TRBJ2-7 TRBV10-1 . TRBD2 CASSESSGGFNEQYF TGCGCCAGCAGTGAGTCTAGCGGGGGTTTTAACGAGCAGTACTTC
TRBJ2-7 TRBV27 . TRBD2 CASSLTGRAYEQYF TGTGCCAGCAGTTTAACCGGGAGGGCCTACGAGCAGTACTTC
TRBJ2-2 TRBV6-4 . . CASSDSRDTGELFF TGTGCCAGCAGTGACTCCCGAGACACCGGGGAGCTGTTTTTT